This T cell receptor beta chain is from a study of T cell changes during pregnancy in multiple sclerosis. The repertoire was sequenced with immunoSEQ multiplex PCR; TCRdb's copy has only in-frame clones and lacks some. The table has around 28,000 clones, about nine tenths seen once. Remarks on this clone: Other DNA sequences in this sample translate to the same CDR3.

Trimming shortened V by 2 bases and J by 6 bases, and 7 bases separated the two germline ends. The CDR3 has 12 residues. Germline V gene sequence: CDR1 SGHAT, CDR2 FQNNGV. The source material was CD4+ T cells from peripheral blood mononuclear cells, sampled in the first trimester of pregnancy. V is TRBV11-2 and J is TRBJ1-1; D is perhaps TRBD1 (5 bases). The sequence was obtained from a female donor in good health, enrolled as a control in a pregnancy study. Written as DNA, the CDR3 is TGTGCCAGCAGCTTACAGGGCGCTGAAGCTTTCTTT. Its translation: CASSLQGAEAFF.